This T cell receptor (beta chain) was identified in a study of OX40 agonist ivuxolimab in advanced cancers. Study at large: In this cohort, patients received ivuxolimab, an agonistic anti-OX40 (CD134) antibody. Study-level results: Low clonal expansion, among the lowest seen, marked partial responders at 0.1-3.0 mg/kg. Expanded clones tended on average to be more numerous among CD8+ T cells than CD4+.

The CDR3 spans 15 residues. The junction had 10 bases not matched to a gene; V was cut back by 4 bases and J by 6 bases. The germline V gene encodes CDR1 LNHDA and CDR2 SQIVND (reference sequence). Here immunoSEQ multiplex PCR was the method, and the copy in TCRdb shows in-frame clones only, minus some. The data show around 140,000 clones, approximately 90% seen once. In the case of this clone: Its target is unknown.

This TCR was recovered from an adult with an advanced solid tumor such as melanoma, head and neck, liver or kidney cancer. The chain is built from TRBV19 and TRBJ2-3, with 7 bases matching TRBD1. The sample was CD4+ or CD8+ T cells sorted from blood, taken in a trial of the OX40 agonist ivuxolimab. CDR3 region: CASSTQTGFVDTQYF. As DNA, the CDR3 is TGTGCCAGTAGTACCCAGACAGGGTTCGTGGATACGCAGTATTTT.